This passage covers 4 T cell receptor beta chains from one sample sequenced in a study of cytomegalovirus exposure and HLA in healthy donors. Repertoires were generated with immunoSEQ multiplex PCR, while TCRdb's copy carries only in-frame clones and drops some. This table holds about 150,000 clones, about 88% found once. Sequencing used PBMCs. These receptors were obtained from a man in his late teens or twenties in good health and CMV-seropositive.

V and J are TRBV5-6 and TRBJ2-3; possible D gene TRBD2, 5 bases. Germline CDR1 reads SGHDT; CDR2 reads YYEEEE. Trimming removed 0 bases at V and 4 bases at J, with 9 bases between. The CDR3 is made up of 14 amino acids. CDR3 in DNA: TGTGCCAGCAGCTTGGGGGCAGCGGCAGATACGCAGTATTTT. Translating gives CASSLGAAADTQYF.

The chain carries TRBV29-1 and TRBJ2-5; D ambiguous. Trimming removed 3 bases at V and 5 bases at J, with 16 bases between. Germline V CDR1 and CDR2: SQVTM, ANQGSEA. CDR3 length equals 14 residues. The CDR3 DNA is TGCAGCGTTGATCTGCAGGCCTCTGGGGAGACCCAGTACTTC. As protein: CSVDLQASGETQYF.

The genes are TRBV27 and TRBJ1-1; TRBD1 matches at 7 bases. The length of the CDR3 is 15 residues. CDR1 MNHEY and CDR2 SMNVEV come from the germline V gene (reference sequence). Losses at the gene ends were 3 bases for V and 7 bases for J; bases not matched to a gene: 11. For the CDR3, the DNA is TGTGCCAGCAGTTTTACCAGGACAGGCAACGGTGAAGCTTTCTTT. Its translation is CASSFTRTGNGEAFF.

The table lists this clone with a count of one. The DNA for the CDR3 is TGTGCCAGCAGCCCAGGGGGCGCGGGGCCCTACGAGCAGTACTTC. Its protein is CASSPGGAGPYEQYF. The J gene is TRBJ2-7, the V gene TRBV7-2, with TRBD1 identical over 8 bases. V dropped 5 bases and J dropped 2; count of bases not matched to a gene: 8. This CDR3 has 15 residues. Germline loops: CDR1 SGHTA, CDR2 FQGNSA.